These 6 T cell receptor beta chains were sequenced from one sample in a study of OX40 agonist ivuxolimab in advanced cancers. Profiled with immunoSEQ multiplex PCR; TCRdb holds only in-frame clones, not every one. The table lists 65,000 to 75,000 clones, 82% of them singletons. The source was CD4+ or CD8+ T cells sorted from blood, collected in a trial of the OX40 agonist ivuxolimab. These receptors came from an adult with an advanced solid tumor such as melanoma, head and neck, liver or kidney cancer.

V gene TRBV5-1 combines with J gene TRBJ1-1; D is perhaps TRBD1 (5 bases). The CDR3 is made up of 14 amino acids. Trimming took 1 base from V and 1 from J, leaving 8 bases between them. The germline gives CDR1 SGHRS, CDR2 YFSETQ. As DNA, the CDR3 is TGCGCCAGCAGCTTGCTCACAGGGAACACTGAAGCTTTCTTT. Amino acids: CASSLLTGNTEAFF.

This chain uses TRBV6-6 with TRBJ1-4, with D tentatively TRBD1 (6 bases). The V end lost 6 bases, the J end lost 7 bases, and 18 bases lay between the germline ends. The CDR3 covers 15 residues. CDR1 is MNHNY, CDR2 SVGAGI, per germline (reference sequence). The CDR3 spells CASSQAARGGEKLFF. CDR3 nucleotides: TGTGCCAGCAGCCAGGCGGCCAGGGGAGGTGAAAAACTGTTTTTT.

The rearrangement links TRBV27 to TRBJ2-1; D remains ambiguous. The CDR3 is 12 residues long. Germline assignment: CDR1 MNHEY and CDR2 SMNVEV (reference sequence). Trimming stripped 4 bases from V and 7 bases from J, with 8 bases between. The CDR3 loop is CASSWAKNEQFF. DNA of the CDR3: TGTGCCAGCAGTTGGGCGAAAAATGAGCAGTTCTTC.

The V and J genes are TRBV4-1 and TRBJ2-1; D possibly corresponds to TRBD2 (5 bases). The CDR3 loop spans 15 amino acids. V lost 4 bases to trimming and J lost 0 bases, with 10 bases between them. Germline-derived CDR1 and CDR2 are MGHRA and YSYEKL. Here the CDR3 DNA reads TGCGCCAGCAGCCCCGGACGGGGCTCCTACAATGAGCAGTTCTTC. It codes for CASSPGRGSYNEQFF.

This rearrangement joins TRBV4-3 to TRBJ1-2; a weak D match, TRBD1 (5 bases). The V and J ends lost 4 bases and 7 bases respectively, with 16 bases between them. The germline V gene has CDR1 LGHNA and CDR2 YSLEER. The CDR3 runs 14 residues. The CDR3 loop is CASSRTPGVGGYTF. The CDR3 DNA follows: TGCGCCAGCAGCCGGACGCCGGGGGTCGGTGGCTACACCTTC.

The DNA of the CDR3 is TGTGCCAGCAGCTTTACAGGGGAGGGCACAGATACGCAGTATTTT. Translation: CASSFTGEGTDTQYF. The gene calls are TRBV7-3 and TRBJ2-3, with D perhaps TRBD1 (7 bases). The V and J ends lost 3 bases and 1 base respectively, with 11 bases between them. The CDR3 totals 15 residues. Per germline, CDR1 SGHTA and CDR2 FQGTGA.